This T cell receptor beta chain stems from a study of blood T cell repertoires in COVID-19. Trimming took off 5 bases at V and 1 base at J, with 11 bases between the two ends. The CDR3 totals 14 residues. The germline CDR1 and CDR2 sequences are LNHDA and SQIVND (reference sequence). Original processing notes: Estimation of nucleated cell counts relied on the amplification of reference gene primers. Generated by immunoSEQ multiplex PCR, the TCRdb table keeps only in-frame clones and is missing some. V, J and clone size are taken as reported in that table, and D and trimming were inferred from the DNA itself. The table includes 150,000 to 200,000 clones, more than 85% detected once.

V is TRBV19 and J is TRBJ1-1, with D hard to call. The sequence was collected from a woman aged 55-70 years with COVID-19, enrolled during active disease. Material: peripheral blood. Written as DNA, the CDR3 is TGTGCCAGTAGTCCTCCCCCGGGGAACACTGAAGCTTTCTTT. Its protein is CASSPPPGNTEAFF.